This section outlines one TCR beta chain sequence together with its context. The source of the sample is a study of blood T cell repertoires in COVID-19. Using immunoSEQ multiplex PCR, the repertoire was profiled, and TCRdb retains in-frame clones only, with some absent. The table includes 210,000 or so clones, 89% detected once. This CDR3 is 14 amino acids long. The ends were cut back, 8 bases at V and 2 bases at J, with 13 bases in the middle. Germline loops: CDR1 MNHNY, CDR2 SVGAGI (reference sequence). The specimen sequenced was peripheral blood. This sequence was found in a middle-aged man with acute or convalescent COVID-19. The V gene is TRBV6-6, the J gene TRBJ2-1, with a possible D match to TRBD1 (5 bases). The CDR3 DNA sequence: TGTGCCAGCTTTTGGGGCGGTACCTACAATGAGCAGTTCTTC. Translated, it gives CASFWGGTYNEQFF.